A selection of T cell receptor beta chains follows, all from one sample in a study of T cells after yellow fever vaccination. TCRdb processed the 5' RACE reads anew with MiXCR; each CDR3 protein has one entry. The sample comprises around 250,000 distinct CDR3 sequences, roughly 4.8% of which are singletons, and around 3.5% rests with the top ten. Sequenced here: CD4+ T cells sorted from PBMCs, sampled on the day of the yellow fever booster vaccination. These receptors were taken from a man aged 18 to 30 who received the YFV17D yellow fever vaccine. Each CDR3 is given with its conserved first and last residue. D genes are given only for firm matches. A clone size is listed for some rows: how often the clone was seen (once, few, many), or a class if it is expanded.

v_call	cdr3_length	j_call	d_call	clone_size	cdr3_aa	cdr3_nt
TRBV7-2	15	TRBJ1-4	TRBD1	many	CASSPNRGFNEKLFF	TGTGCCAGCAGCCCAAACAGGGGATTCAATGAAAAACTGTTTTTT
TRBV29-1	13	TRBJ2-3	.	.	CSAWGGATDTQYF	TGCAGCGCCTGGGGGGGGGCAACAGATACGCAGTATTTT
TRBV15	15	TRBJ1-6	.	.	CATSRVKGVNSPLHF	TGTGCCACCAGCAGAGTCAAAGGGGTTAATTCACCCCTCCACTTT
TRBV6-2/TRBV6-3	17	TRBJ2-2	.	.	CASSHNRDIRTPGSCFF	.
TRBV6-6	17	TRBJ2-7	.	many	CASSSSPRDAGFHEQYF	TGTGCCAGCAGTTCCAGCCCCCGGGACGCAGGTTTCCACGAGCAGTACTTC
TRBV5-4	17	TRBJ2-3	TRBD1	few	CASSLRSKGQGRDTQYF	TGTGCCAGCAGCTTGAGGAGCAAAGGACAGGGGAGAGATACGCAGTATTTT
TRBV25-1	14	TRBJ1-1	.	few	CASSDGVGWTEAFF	TGTGCCAGCAGTGATGGCGTAGGGTGGACTGAAGCTTTCTTT
TRBV7-9	13	TRBJ1-1	.	many	CASSPQVSTEAFF	TGTGCCAGCAGCCCTCAGGTGAGCACTGAAGCTTTCTTT
TRBV20-1	14	TRBJ2-3	TRBD2	many	CSASLAGGPDTQYF	TGCAGTGCTAGCCTAGCGGGGGGGCCGGATACGCAGTATTTT
TRBV5-1	11	TRBJ2-7	.	many	CASSTGYEQYF	TGCGCCAGTTCGACTGGCTACGAGCAGTACTTC
TRBV20-1	17	TRBJ2-1	TRBD1	.	CSARWSGGNYPYNEQFF	TGCAGTGCTAGGTGGTCAGGGGGCAATTACCCCTACAATGAGCAGTTCTTC
TRBV5-4	14	TRBJ2-3	.	few	CASSAPGGTDTQYF	TGTGCCAGCAGCGCTCCCGGGGGCACAGATACGCAGTATTTT
TRBV6-6	15	TRBJ2-5	TRBD1	many	CASSYPTGTQETQYF	TGTGCCAGCAGTTACCCGACAGGGACCCAAGAGACCCAGTACTTC
TRBV9	15	TRBJ2-3	TRBD2	few	CASSAAGGWTDTQYF	TGTGCCAGCAGCGCAGCGGGGGGTTGGACAGATACGCAGTATTTT
TRBV7-2	13	TRBJ1-2	.	few	CASSLARDYGYTF	TGTGCCAGCAGCTTAGCGAGGGACTATGGCTACACCTTC
TRBV6-2/TRBV6-3	12	TRBJ1-5	.	many	CASKKFNQPQHF	TGTGCCAGCAAAAAGTTCAATCAGCCCCAGCATTTT
TRBV12-3/TRBV12-4	15	TRBJ1-2	.	few	CASRPGPSSNYGYTF	TGTGCCAGCAGACCGGGACCTAGCTCTAACTATGGCTACACCTTC